This T cell receptor beta chain was sequenced during a study of OX40 agonist ivuxolimab in advanced cancers. Broadly, across the study: The costimulatory receptor OX40 (CD134) was targeted by ivuxolimab, a fully human IgG2 agonistic monoclonal antibody. Intravenous ivuxolimab was administered to patients every 2 weeks at six dose levels: 0.01, 0.1, 0.3, 1.5, 3 and 10 mg/kg. Of the 50 or so patients in dose escalation, around 20 had hepatocellular carcinoma, about 15 had melanoma, 9 had renal cell carcinoma and 9 had head and neck cancer. The dose-escalation cohort was about 87% male with a mean age of approximately 60 years, ranging from roughly 23 to 79. Prior anti-PD-1, anti-PD-L1 or anti-CTLA-4 therapy was permitted, and checkpoint inhibitors had been received by roughly 42% of dose-escalation patients. Partial responses occurred in three dose-escalation patients: two with cutaneous melanoma and one with hepatocellular carcinoma. The point of sequencing TCRbeta in the periphery was to test whether ivuxolimab changed TCR sequence diversity and drove clonal T-cell expansion. The monotherapy dose-escalation portion (N ≈ 52 patients) of the phase I ivuxolimab trial is reported in the paper.

As for this clone: This receptor's antigen is unknown. No base-level quality is on record; no much larger clone is a single base apart.

Between the V and J ends, shortened by 6 bases and 11 bases respectively, the junction contains 22 bases. As encoded in the germline V gene, CDR1 is ENHRY while CDR2 is SYGVKD. The CDR3 runs 14 residues from the cysteine to the phenylalanine. Of all the DNA, just the CDR3 is kept, 42 bases in frame from base 1. For sequencing of the TCRbeta CDR3 region, genomic DNA was extracted from the sorted cells. The immunoSEQ Assay was used for sequencing of TCRbeta CDR3 regions. In its TCRdb copy, this immuneACCESS table keeps in-frame sequences only and misses some clones. Where compared with another copy, unresolved V genes explain less than half of these, and the others have no known cause. The sample has some 5,700 clones on record, approximately 80% of them singletons. Roughly 24% of the sample lies in the top ten. Patients with a history of autoimmune disease or receiving systemic immunosuppression were excluded from the trial. In every dose cohort, peripheral blood was drawn for TCR sequencing at baseline, cycle 4 day 1, and cycle 7 day 1. Samples came from an open-label, multicenter, first-in-human phase I dose-escalation trial of ivuxolimab. The trial enrolled adults with locally advanced or metastatic head and neck squamous cell, hepatocellular, melanoma or renal cell carcinoma. Before TCR sequencing, CD4+ T cells and CD8+ T cells were sorted from peripheral blood as separate populations.

The paper's findings and limits, for the study overall: After ivuxolimab, CD8+ T cells had more expanded clones than CD4+ T cells on average. At doses from 0.1 to 3.0 mg/kg, clonal expansion was seen in both CD4+ and CD8+ blood T cells between baseline and week 6. Low levels of normalized T-cell clonal expansion were also seen in some patients who did not respond. Which antigens the clonally expanded peripheral T cells were specific for was not determined. In partial responders in the 0.1-3.0 mg/kg groups, normalized peripheral clonal expansion was found to be among the lowest, especially among CD8+ T cells.

The TCR sequence derives from an adult with an advanced solid tumor such as melanoma, head and neck, liver or kidney cancer. Recombination connected TRBV10-3 to TRBJ1-2; D gene: possibly TRBD1, on 5 matching bases. The specimen comprised CD4+ or CD8+ T cells sorted from blood, sampled in a trial of the OX40 agonist ivuxolimab. The CDR3 in this case is CAIRQGSGDGGYTF. The DNA sequence is as follows: TGTGCCATCAGGCAGGGTAGTGGCGATGGAGGGTACACCTTC.